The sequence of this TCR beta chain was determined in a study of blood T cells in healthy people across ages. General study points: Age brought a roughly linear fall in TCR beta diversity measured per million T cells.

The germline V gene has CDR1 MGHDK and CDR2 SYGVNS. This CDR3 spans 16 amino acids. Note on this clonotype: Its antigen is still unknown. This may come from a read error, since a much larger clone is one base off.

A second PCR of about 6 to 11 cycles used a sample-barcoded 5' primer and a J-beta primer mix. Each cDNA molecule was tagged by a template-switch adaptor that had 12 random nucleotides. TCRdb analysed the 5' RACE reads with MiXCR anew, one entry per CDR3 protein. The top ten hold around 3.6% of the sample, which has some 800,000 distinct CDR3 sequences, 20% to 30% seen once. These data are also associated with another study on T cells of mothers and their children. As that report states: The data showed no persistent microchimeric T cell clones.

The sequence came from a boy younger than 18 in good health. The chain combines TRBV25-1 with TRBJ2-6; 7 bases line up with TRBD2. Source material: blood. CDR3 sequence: CASSALTSSGANALTF. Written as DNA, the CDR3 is TGTGCCAGCAGTGCGCTGACTAGCTCTGGGGCCAACGCCCTGACTTTC.